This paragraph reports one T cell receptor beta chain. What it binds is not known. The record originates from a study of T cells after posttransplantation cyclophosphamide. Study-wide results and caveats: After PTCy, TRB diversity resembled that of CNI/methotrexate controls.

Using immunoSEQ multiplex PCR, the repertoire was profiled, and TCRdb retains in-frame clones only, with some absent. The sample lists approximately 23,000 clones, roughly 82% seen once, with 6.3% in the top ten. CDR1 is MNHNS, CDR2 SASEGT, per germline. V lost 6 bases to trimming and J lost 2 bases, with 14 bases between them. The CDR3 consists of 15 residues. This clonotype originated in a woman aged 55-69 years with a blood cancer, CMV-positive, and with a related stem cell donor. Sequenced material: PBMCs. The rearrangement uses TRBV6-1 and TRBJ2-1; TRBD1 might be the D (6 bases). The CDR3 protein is CASSYRDTTYNEQFF. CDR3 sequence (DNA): TGTGCCAGCAGCTACCGGGACACAACCTACAATGAGCAGTTCTTC.